This T cell receptor beta chain was identified in a study of blood T cell dynamics during melanoma immunotherapy. The CDR3 covers 13 residues. Germline CDR1 reads MNHEY; CDR2 reads SVGAGI. Trimming removed 7 bases at V and 7 bases at J, with 11 bases between. Each bulk PBMC sample had around 380 ng DNA loaded. Here immunoSEQ multiplex PCR was the method, and the copy in TCRdb shows in-frame clones only, minus some. The sample has fewer than 25,000 clones; roughly nine tenths are singletons. The time point is: pre-treatment baseline. Blood was drawn before treatment and at week 3 after checkpoint blockade. Patients with prior systemic cancer treatment, concomitant immunosuppressants, or other active malignancies were excluded.

Source: blood, taken from a patient treated with checkpoint blockade. The rearrangement links TRBV6-5 to TRBJ1-6, with a weak D call TRBD1 (6 bases). The sequence was collected from a human donor with melanoma. Written as DNA, the CDR3 is TGTGCCAGCACCAGGACAGAAAATTCACCCCTCCACTTT. The encoded protein is CASTRTENSPLHF.